These 27 T cell receptor beta chains were all obtained from the same sample, sequenced in a study of response to subunit inactivated influenza vaccine. TCRdb ran MiXCR on the RT-PCR reads and lists one entry per CDR3 protein. This table has around 600,000 distinct CDR3 sequences, roughly 12% appearing once. A further study also used this sample, focusing on T cells expressing NK-cell markers. That paper notes: Generation of TCR beta cDNA was performed by 5'RACE template switching incorporating UMIs.

The specimen comprised PBMCs from blood, sampled on the day of vaccination. The receptors originated from a man aged 50 or older who received an inactivated influenza vaccine.

The CDR3 here is CASSLTGLAGPGEQFF. CDR3 nucleotides: TGTGCCAGCAGTTTAACGGGACTAGCGGGGCCCGGTGAGCAGTTCTTC. V is TRBV6-2 or TRBV6-3 and J is TRBJ2-1, with TRBD2 matching over 13 bases. This CDR3 comprises 16 residues. Germline CDR1 reads MNHEY; CDR2 reads SVGEGT. With V trimmed by 4 bases and J by 9 bases, 9 bases remained unmatched.

This clonotype was observed many times. This sequence joins TRBV7-2 and TRBJ2-7; 8 bases match TRBD1. CDR3 length: 14 amino acids. CDR1 and CDR2 (germline): SGHTA, FQGNSA. V trimming: 2 bases; J trimming: 4 bases; junction bases outside the gene matches: 4. The CDR3 spells CASSLYRGVYEQYF. CDR3 coding DNA: TGTGCCAGCAGCTTATACAGGGGGGTATACGAGCAGTACTTC.

This chain links TRBV20-1 with TRBJ2-1, with D unclear. Germline CDR1 is DFQATT and CDR2 is SNEGSKA (reference sequence). The length of the CDR3 is 18 residues. V dropped 0 bases and J dropped 5 bases, with 23 bases sitting between them. CDR3 amino acids: CSARDEARSSAFDNEQFF. CDR3 in DNA: TGCAGTGCTAGAGATGAGGCGAGGTCCAGCGCATTCGACAATGAGCAGTTCTTC.

This clonotype was counted a few times. The chain is built from TRBV10-3 and TRBJ1-5; D is ambiguous. This CDR3 has 15 amino acids. Per the germline V gene, CDR1 is ENHRY and CDR2 is SYGVKD. Trimming cost V 6 bases and J 0 bases, with 12 bases left between them. Here the CDR3 reads CAISEIRGSNQPQHF. The CDR3 DNA sequence: TGTGCCATCAGCGAAATACGGGGTAGCAATCAGCCCCAGCATTTT.

This clonotype occurred a few times. The chain is built from TRBV28 and TRBJ1-5, with D unclear. This CDR3 has 14 amino acids. V was pared by 3 bases and J by 0 bases, with 6 bases between. In germline, CDR1 is MDHEN, CDR2 SYDVKM. The CDR3 bases are TGTGCCAGCAGTTTTTTTATTAGCAATCAGCCCCAGCATTTT. It is translated as CASSFFISNQPQHF.

This clonotype was counted ten times or more. The chain employs TRBV12-3 or TRBV12-4 and TRBJ2-5, with D unclear. The CDR3 totals 12 residues. V dropped 6 bases and J dropped 5 bases, with 10 bases sitting between them. The CDR3 protein is CASRTFGETQYF. CDR3 coding DNA: TGTGCCAGCAGAACCTTCGGGGAGACCCAGTACTTC.

This clonotype has at least ten counts. The V and J genes are TRBV29-1 and TRBJ1-4; no clear D. The CDR3 has 13 amino acids. Germline V gives CDR1 SQVTM, CDR2 ANQGSEA. Trimming cost V 4 bases and J 0 bases, with 6 bases left between them. The CDR3 protein is CSVGRTTNEKLFF. For the CDR3, the DNA is TGCAGCGTTGGACGGACAACTAATGAAAAACTGTTTTTT.

This clonotype has more than one count but fewer than ten. The chain couples TRBV7-2 to TRBJ2-5; 7 bases fit TRBD2. V lost 2 bases, J lost 2 bases, and 8 bases stayed unmatched. Germline lookup yields CDR1 SGHTA and CDR2 FQGNSA. The CDR3 consists of 16 residues. CDR3 DNA sequence: TGTGCCAGCAGCTTACTGGCTAGCGGAGCTCAAGAGACCCAGTACTTC. Protein sequence: CASSLLASGAQETQYF.

This clonotype has more than one count but fewer than ten. This chain links TRBV6-4 with TRBJ2-1; D might be TRBD1 (6 bases). CDR3 length: 13 amino acids. V lost 5 bases, J lost 9 bases, and 14 bases lay in between. Germline values: CDR1 MRHNA, CDR2 SNTAGT. The CDR3 coding sequence is TGTGCCAGCAGTTCGGACCAGGGGTTTGAGCAGTTCTTC. Its protein is CASSSDQGFEQFF.

This clonotype appeared a few times. The chain has TRBV13 and TRBJ2-3; no clear D. Looked up from germline, CDR1 is PRHDT and CDR2 is FYEKMQ (reference sequence). CDR3 length: 13 amino acids. V dropped 4 bases and J dropped 4 bases, with 9 bases sitting between them. In DNA form, the CDR3 reads TGTGCCAGCAGCTCCAACGTCGCAGATACGCAGTATTTT. This encodes CASSSNVADTQYF.

The gene calls are TRBV6-5 and TRBJ2-3; TRBD2 might be the D (6 bases). Trimming left V 2 bases short and J 5 bases short, with 26 bases between. Germline CDR1 reads MNHEY; CDR2 reads SVGAGI. The CDR3 covers 19 residues. The CDR3 bases are TGTGCCAGCAGTTACCGGACATTAGTTAGCGGTGATAATTTAGATACGCAGTATTTT. Amino acids: CASSYRTLVSGDNLDTQYF.

This clonotype was found a few times. The V call is TRBV7-6, the J call TRBJ1-1; D is undetermined. The CDR3 contains 16 residues. Germline V lookup: CDR1 SGHVS, CDR2 FNYEAQ. The V end lost 0 bases, the J end lost 1 base, and 12 bases lay between the germline ends. CDR3 protein: CASSLAQGFTNTEAFF. The DNA for the CDR3 is TGTGCCAGCAGCTTAGCGCAAGGATTTACGAACACTGAAGCTTTCTTT.

A few counts support this clonotype. This chain connects TRBV29-1 to TRBJ2-5, with D unclear. Looked up from germline, CDR1 is SQVTM and CDR2 is ANQGSEA. The V gene lost 4 bases and the J gene lost 4 bases, with 7 bases spanning the gap. This CDR3 has 11 amino acids. Here the CDR3 DNA reads TGCAGCGTTGGAGTTGTAGAGACCCAGTACTTC. This sequence encodes CSVGVVETQYF.

The chain carries TRBV19 and TRBJ1-5; D gene uncertain. V lost 3 bases to trimming and J lost 11 bases, with 20 bases between them. Germline V gene lookup returns CDR1 LNHDA and CDR2 SQIVND (reference sequence). The CDR3 has 15 amino acids. CDR3 in DNA: TGTGCCAGTAGTATCACGGCGCGTTATGGATCGTCCCAGCATTTT. This translates into CASSITARYGSSQHF.

This clonotype was detected many times. This sequence joins TRBV9 and TRBJ2-1; 8 nucleotides align to TRBD1. J was trimmed by 7 bases and V by 7 bases; bases with no gene match: 10. The CDR3 extends over 14 amino acids. Germline CDR1 SGDLS, CDR2 YYNGEE. The CDR3 coding sequence is TGTGCCAGCGGGGACAGGTCGCCCGCGAATGAGCAGTTCTTC. As protein: CASGDRSPANEQFF.

CDR3 amino acids: CASSFTGLREVEQYF. CDR3 nucleotide sequence: TGCGCCAGCAGCTTTACGGGACTCCGAGAGGTCGAGCAGTACTTC. V is TRBV5-1 and J is TRBJ2-7; D may be TRBD2 (6 bases). V lost 2 bases to trimming and J lost 6 bases, with 18 bases between them. The CDR3 runs 15 residues. Germline CDR1 and CDR2: SGHRS and YFSETQ.

The sample holds a few counts of this clonotype. The chain has TRBV30 and TRBJ2-7, with D possibly being TRBD2 (6 bases). CDR3 length: 16 residues. Germline loops: CDR1 GTSNPN, CDR2 SVGIG (reference sequence). V was pared by 4 bases and J by 5 bases, with 24 bases between. In DNA form, the CDR3 reads TGTGCCTGGACTTTTCTTGCGGGAAGAAATGCCCACGAGCAGTACTTC. It encodes CAWTFLAGRNAHEQYF.

The J gene is TRBJ2-7, the V gene TRBV27; D unclear. Germline CDR1 MNHEY, CDR2 SMNVEV (reference sequence). The CDR3 consists of 15 residues. Trimming took 1 base from V and 1 from J, leaving 11 bases between them. The CDR3 nucleotides read TGTGCCAGCAGTTTATACCCAGGTTGGTCCTACGAGCAGTACTTC. Translating it yields CASSLYPGWSYEQYF.

This clonotype was seen only a few times. The chain employs TRBV11-3 and TRBJ2-1; D is perhaps TRBD1 (5 bases). The CDR3 spans 13 residues. Per germline, CDR1 SGHNT and CDR2 YENEEA. The ends were cut back, 5 bases at V and 12 bases at J, with 17 bases in the middle. The CDR3 region has the DNA TGTGCCAGCAGCCCGCGAACAGGATCGGGGCAGTTCTTC. Translating it yields CASSPRTGSGQFF.

The rearrangement joins TRBV12-3 or TRBV12-4 to TRBJ2-3; 9 bases match TRBD2. The CDR3 loop spans 15 amino acids. Losses at the gene ends were 7 bases for V and 3 bases for J; bases not matched to a gene: 8. As DNA, the CDR3 is TGTGCCAGCACTCTAGCGGGGATAGGGACAGATACGCAGTATTTT. Translated, it gives CASTLAGIGTDTQYF.

On this clonotype itself: At one of its ends the junction is not consistent with the germline gene, which may arise from a read error. The chain links TRBV7-2 to TRBJ2-6, with D maybe TRBD1 (5 bases). In germline, CDR1 is SGHTA, CDR2 FQGNSA. This CDR3 has 17 amino acids. The CDR3 is CASSSTRTDLGANVPTF. Written as DNA, the CDR3 is TGTGCCAGCAGCTCGACGAGGACGGATCTTGGGGCCAACGTCCCGACTTTC.

This chain connects TRBV9 to TRBJ2-3; D is undetermined. Trimming removed 2 bases at V and 6 bases at J, with 13 bases between. The germline CDR1 and CDR2 sequences are SGDLS and YYNGEE. CDR3 length: 14 amino acids. The DNA for the CDR3 is TGTGCCAGCAGCGTCCGACACTCGGCGGATACGCAGTATTTT. It encodes CASSVRHSADTQYF.

There are a few counts of this clonotype. The genes are TRBV12-3 or TRBV12-4 and TRBJ2-3, with D perhaps matching TRBD1 or TRBD2 (6 bases each). The V end was cut by 8 bases, the J end by 4 bases, with 22 bases between. CDR3 length equals 16 residues. CDR3 bases: TGTGCCAGCCACACGGGGGCGGGGCGGCAATCAGATACGCAGTATTTT. Its translation is CASHTGAGRQSDTQYF.

This chain links TRBV29-1 with TRBJ2-3; 8 bases align to TRBD2. The ends lost 5 bases at V and 0 bases at J; junction bases unmatched: 4. Looked up from germline, CDR1 is SQVTM and CDR2 is ANQGSEA. The CDR3 covers 14 residues. The CDR3 region is CSVRGGVSTDTQYF. CDR3 nucleotides: TGCAGCGTTCGGGGGGGGGTGAGCACAGATACGCAGTATTTT.

This clonotype came up a few times. The V and J genes are TRBV7-9 and TRBJ1-4; the D is unclear. Germline CDR1 and CDR2: SEHNR and FQNEAQ (reference sequence). The CDR3 is made up of 13 amino acids. V gave up 2 bases and J gave up 5 bases, with 6 bases separating them. The CDR3 DNA follows: TGTGCCAGCAGCTTACGACTAAATGAAAAACTGTTTTTT. As protein: CASSLRLNEKLFF.

This clonotype turned up a few times. The V gene is TRBV27, the J gene TRBJ1-2; D is possibly TRBD1 (5 bases). V lost 5 bases, J lost 7 bases, and 17 bases lay in between. The germline V gene has CDR1 MNHEY and CDR2 SMNVEV (reference sequence). The length of the CDR3 is 14 residues. DNA for the CDR3: TGTGCCAGCAGTCCCAGCGGTAACAGGAGTGGCTACACCTTC. Protein product: CASSPSGNRSGYTF.

The rearrangement uses TRBV11-1 and TRBJ2-4; TRBD1 matches 9 bases. The length of the CDR3 is 14 residues. V shed 5 bases, J shed 9 bases, and the junction held 8 bases outside the gene matches. The germline V gene has CDR1 SGHAT and CDR2 FQDESV (reference sequence). CDR3 nucleotide sequence: TGTGCCAGCAGCCAAACAGGGGGCGATGGCATTCAGTACTTC. It specifies CASSQTGGDGIQYF.